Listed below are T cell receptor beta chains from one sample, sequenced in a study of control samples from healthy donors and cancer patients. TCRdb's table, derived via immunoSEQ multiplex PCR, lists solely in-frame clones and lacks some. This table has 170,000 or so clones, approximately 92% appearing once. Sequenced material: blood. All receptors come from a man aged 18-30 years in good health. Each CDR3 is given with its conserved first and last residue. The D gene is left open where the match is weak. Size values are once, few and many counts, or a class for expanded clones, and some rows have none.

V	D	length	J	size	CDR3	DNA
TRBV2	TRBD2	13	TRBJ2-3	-	CATSERGRDTQYF	TGTGCCACCAGCGAGCGGGGCCGGGATACGCAGTATTTT
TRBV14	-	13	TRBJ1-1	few	CASSPFVNTEAFF	TGTGCCAGCAGCCCTTTTGTGAACACTGAAGCTTTCTTT
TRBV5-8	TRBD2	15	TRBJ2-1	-	CASSLQRGGRDEQFF	TGTGCCAGCAGCTTGCAGCGGGGGGGCCGCGATGAGCAGTTCTTC
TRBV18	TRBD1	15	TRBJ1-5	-	CASSPQTGGEQPQHF	TGTGCCAGCTCACCCCAGACAGGGGGTGAGCAGCCCCAGCATTTT
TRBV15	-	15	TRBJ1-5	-	CATSRTDTLNQPQHF	TGTGCCACCAGCAGGACGGACACCCTCAATCAGCCCCAGCATTTT
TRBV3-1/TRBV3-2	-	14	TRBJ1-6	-	CASSPLRGSVALHF	TGTGCCAGCAGCCCCCTGAGGGGCTCAGTGGCCCTCCACTTT
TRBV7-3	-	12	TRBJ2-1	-	CASSSVSDEQFF	TGTGCCAGCAGCTCCGTCAGCGATGAGCAGTTCTTC
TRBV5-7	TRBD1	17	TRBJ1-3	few	CASSLFAGGVSGNTIYF	TGTGCCAGCAGCTTGTTTGCAGGGGGAGTCTCTGGAAACACCATATATTTT
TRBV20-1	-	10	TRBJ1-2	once	CSAQNYGYTF	TGCAGTGCTCAAAACTATGGCTACACCTTC
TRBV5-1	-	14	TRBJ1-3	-	CASRITGPGNTIYF	TGCGCCAGCAGAATTACTGGGCCTGGAAACACCATATATTTT
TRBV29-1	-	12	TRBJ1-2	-	CSVDRGFYGYTF	TGCAGCGTTGACAGAGGCTTCTATGGCTACACCTTC
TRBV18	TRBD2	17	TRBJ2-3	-	CASSPYAGVDGTDTQYF	TGTGCCAGCTCACCATATGCGGGGGTGGATGGCACAGATACGCAGTATTTT
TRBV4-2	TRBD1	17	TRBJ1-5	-	CASSQDPVDRGNQPQHF	TGTGCCAGCAGCCAAGACCCCGTGGACAGGGGCAATCAGCCCCAGCATTTT
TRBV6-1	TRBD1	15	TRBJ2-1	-	CASSDLGGIYNEQFF	TGTGCCAGCAGTGATTTAGGGGGCATTTACAATGAGCAGTTCTTC
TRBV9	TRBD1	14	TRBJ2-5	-	CASSVGQGTKTQYF	TGTGCCAGCAGCGTAGGACAGGGTACCAAGACCCAGTACTTC
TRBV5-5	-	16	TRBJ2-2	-	CASSLESAGNTGELFF	TGTGCCAGCAGCTTGGAAAGTGCGGGGAACACCGGGGAGCTGTTTTTT
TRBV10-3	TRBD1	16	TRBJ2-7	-	CAISGSRTGDIYEQYF	TGTGCCATCAGTGGAAGTAGGACAGGGGACATTTACGAGCAGTACTTC
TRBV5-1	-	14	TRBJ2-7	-	CASSPSQGRYEQYF	TGCGCCAGCAGCCCATCTCAGGGTAGGTACGAGCAGTACTTC
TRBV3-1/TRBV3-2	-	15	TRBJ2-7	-	CASSQRLQVTYEQYF	TGTGCCAGCAGCCAAAGGTTACAGGTAACCTACGAGCAGTACTTC
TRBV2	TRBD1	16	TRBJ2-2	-	CASSRQGVTNTGELFF	TGTGCCAGCAGCCGACAGGGAGTAACGAACACCGGGGAGCTGTTTTTT
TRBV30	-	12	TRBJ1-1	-	CAWNGGNTEAFF	TGTGCCTGGAACGGGGGAAATACTGAAGCTTTCTTT
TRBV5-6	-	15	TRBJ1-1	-	CASSTKTGRNTEAFF	TGTGCCAGCAGCACGAAGACCGGGCGGAACACTGAAGCTTTCTTT
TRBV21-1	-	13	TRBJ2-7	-	CASSPNTFYEQYF	TGTGCCAGCAGCCCAAATACGTTCTACGAGCAGTACTTC
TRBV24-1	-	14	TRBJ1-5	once	CATSEPNSNQPQHF	TGTGCCACCAGTGAACCTAATAGCAATCAGCCCCAGCATTTT
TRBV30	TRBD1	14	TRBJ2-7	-	CAWRGQGINYEQYF	TGTGCCTGGAGGGGACAGGGCATTAACTACGAGCAGTACTTC
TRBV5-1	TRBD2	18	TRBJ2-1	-	CASSSNAASGGENNEQFF	TGCGCCAGCAGCTCTAACGCGGCTAGCGGGGGGGAAAACAATGAGCAGTTCTTC
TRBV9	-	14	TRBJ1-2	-	CASSVDGALGGYTF	TGTGCCAGCAGCGTAGACGGGGCCTTAGGAGGCTACACCTTC
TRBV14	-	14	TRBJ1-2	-	CASRLPVWGWGYTF	TGTGCCAGCAGACTGCCGGTTTGGGGATGGGGCTACACCTTC
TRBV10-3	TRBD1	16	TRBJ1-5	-	CAISESNRGNNQPQHF	TGTGCCATCAGTGAGTCGAACAGGGGCAACAATCAGCCCCAGCATTTT
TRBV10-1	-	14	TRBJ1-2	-	CASSRRRVIYGYTF	TGCGCCAGCAGTCGTAGAAGGGTTATCTATGGCTACACCTTC
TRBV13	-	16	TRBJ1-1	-	CASSPARQVLNTEAFF	TGTGCCAGCAGCCCCGCCCGACAGGTTTTGAACACTGAAGCTTTCTTT